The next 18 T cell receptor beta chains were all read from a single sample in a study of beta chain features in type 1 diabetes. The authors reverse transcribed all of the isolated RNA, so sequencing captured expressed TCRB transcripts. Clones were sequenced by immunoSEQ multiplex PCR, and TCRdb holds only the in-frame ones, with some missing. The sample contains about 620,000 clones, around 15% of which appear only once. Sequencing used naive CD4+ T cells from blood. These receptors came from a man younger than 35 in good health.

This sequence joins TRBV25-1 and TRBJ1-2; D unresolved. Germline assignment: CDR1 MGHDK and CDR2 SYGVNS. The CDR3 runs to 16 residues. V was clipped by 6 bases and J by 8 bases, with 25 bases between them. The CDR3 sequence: CASSRTEGLGLKGYTF. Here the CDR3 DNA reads TGTGCCAGCAGCCGAACGGAGGGCCTTGGGCTGAAAGGCTACACCTTC.

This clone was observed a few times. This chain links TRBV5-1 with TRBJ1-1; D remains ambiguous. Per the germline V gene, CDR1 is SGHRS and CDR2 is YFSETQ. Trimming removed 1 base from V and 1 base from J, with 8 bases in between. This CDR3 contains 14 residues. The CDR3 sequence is CASSLQPGNTEAFF. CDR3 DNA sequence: TGCGCCAGCAGCTTGCAACCAGGGAACACTGAAGCTTTCTTT.

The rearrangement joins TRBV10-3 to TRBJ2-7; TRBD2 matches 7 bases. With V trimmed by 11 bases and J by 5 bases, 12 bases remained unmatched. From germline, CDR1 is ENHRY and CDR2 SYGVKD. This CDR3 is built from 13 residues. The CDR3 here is CASRAGERDEQYF. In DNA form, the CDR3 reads TGTGCCTCGAGGGCGGGGGAGCGAGACGAGCAGTACTTC.

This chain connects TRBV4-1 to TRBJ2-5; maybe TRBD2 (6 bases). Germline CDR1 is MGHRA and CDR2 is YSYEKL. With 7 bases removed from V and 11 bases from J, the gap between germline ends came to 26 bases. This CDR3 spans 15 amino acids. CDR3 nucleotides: TGCGCCAGCACCCCAGGGTTGCGGGGCCAAGGGATACAGTACTTC. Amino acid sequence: CASTPGLRGQGIQYF.

CDR3 sequence reads: CASSERTGESRVSYNEQFF. CDR3 nucleotides: TGTGCCAGCAGTGAAAGGACAGGGGAGTCTAGAGTTTCCTACAATGAGCAGTTCTTC. The V gene is TRBV6-1, the J gene TRBJ2-1, with 9 bases lining up with TRBD1. V was clipped by 2 bases and J by 1 base; unmatched bases: 12. The CDR3 runs 19 residues. Germline V lookup: CDR1 MNHNS, CDR2 SASEGT.

The CDR3 protein is CASSLRGVPETQYF. In DNA, the CDR3 is TGTGCCAGCAGTTTACGAGGGGTTCCCGAGACCCAGTACTTC. The V and J genes are TRBV28 and TRBJ2-5, with D perhaps TRBD1 or TRBD2 (5 bases each). The CDR3 spans 14 residues. CDR1 is MDHEN and CDR2 is SYDVKM in the germline V gene. Trimming removed 2 bases at V and 5 bases at J, with 12 bases between.

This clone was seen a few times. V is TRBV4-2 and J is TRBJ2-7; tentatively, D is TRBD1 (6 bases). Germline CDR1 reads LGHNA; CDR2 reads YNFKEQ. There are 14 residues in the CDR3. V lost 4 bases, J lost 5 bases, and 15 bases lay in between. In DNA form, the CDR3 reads TGTGCCAGCAGCCGATCACAAAACAGGGACGAGCAGTACTTC. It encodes CASSRSQNRDEQYF.

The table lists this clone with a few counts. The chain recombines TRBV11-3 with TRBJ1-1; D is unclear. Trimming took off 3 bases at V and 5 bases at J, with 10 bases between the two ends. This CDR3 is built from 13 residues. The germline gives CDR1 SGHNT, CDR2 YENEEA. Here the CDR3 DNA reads TGTGCCAGCAGCTTCAGGCCGGGAACTGAAGCTTTCTTT. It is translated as CASSFRPGTEAFF. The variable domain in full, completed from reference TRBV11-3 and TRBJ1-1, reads EAGVVQSPRYKIIEKKQPVAFWCNPISGHNTLYWYLQNLGQGPELLIRYENEEAVDDSQLPKDRFSAERLKGVDSTLKIQPAELGDSAVYLCASSFRPGTEAFFGQGTRLTVV.

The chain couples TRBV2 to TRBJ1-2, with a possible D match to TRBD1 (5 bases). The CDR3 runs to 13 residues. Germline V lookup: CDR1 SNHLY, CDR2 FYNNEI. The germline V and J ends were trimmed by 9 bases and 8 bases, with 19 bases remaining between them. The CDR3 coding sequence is TGTGCCAGTAATGACAGCCCCATCGGGGGCTACACCTTC. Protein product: CASNDSPIGGYTF.

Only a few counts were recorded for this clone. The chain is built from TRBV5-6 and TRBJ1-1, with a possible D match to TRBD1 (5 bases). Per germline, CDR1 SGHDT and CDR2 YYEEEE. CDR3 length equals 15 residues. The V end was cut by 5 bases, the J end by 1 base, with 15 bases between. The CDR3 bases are TGTGCCAGCAGATGGAGGATTGGGGCGAACACTGAAGCTTTCTTT. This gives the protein CASRWRIGANTEAFF.

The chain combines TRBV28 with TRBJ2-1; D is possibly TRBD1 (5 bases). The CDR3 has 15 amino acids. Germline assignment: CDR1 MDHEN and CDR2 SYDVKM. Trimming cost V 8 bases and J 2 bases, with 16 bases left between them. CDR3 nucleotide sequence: TGTGCCAGCGTCCGGCCGGCAGGGCCCTACAATGAGCAGTTCTTC. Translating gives CASVRPAGPYNEQFF.

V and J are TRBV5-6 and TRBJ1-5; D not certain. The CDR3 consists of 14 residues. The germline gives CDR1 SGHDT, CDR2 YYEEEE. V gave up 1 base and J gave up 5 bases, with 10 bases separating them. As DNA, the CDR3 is TGTGCCAGCAGCTTGATGGCCCCCGATCAGCCCCAGCATTTT. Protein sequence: CASSLMAPDQPQHF.

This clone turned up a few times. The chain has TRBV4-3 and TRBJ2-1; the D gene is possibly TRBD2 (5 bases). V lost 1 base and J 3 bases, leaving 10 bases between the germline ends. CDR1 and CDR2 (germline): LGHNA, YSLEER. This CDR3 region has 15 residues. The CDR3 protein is CASSQVGVGYNEQFF. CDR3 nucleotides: TGCGCCAGCAGCCAAGTCGGGGTGGGCTACAATGAGCAGTTCTTC.

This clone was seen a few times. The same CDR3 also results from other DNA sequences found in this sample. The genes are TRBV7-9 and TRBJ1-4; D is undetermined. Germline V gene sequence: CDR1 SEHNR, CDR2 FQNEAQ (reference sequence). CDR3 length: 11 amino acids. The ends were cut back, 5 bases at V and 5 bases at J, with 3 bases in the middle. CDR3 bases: TGTGCCAGCAGCCAAAATGAAAAACTGTTTTTT. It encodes CASSQNEKLFF.

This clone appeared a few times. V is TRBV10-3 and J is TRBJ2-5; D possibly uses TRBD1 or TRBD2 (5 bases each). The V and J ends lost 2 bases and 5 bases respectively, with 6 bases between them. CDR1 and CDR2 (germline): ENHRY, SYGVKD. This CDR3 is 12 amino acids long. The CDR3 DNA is TGTGCCATCAGTGAGGAGGGGGAGACCCAGTACTTC. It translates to CAISEEGETQYF.

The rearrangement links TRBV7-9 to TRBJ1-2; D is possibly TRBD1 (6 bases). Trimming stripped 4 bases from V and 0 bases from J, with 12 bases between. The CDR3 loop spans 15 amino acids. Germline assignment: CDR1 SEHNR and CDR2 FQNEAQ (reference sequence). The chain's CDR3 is CASSSAGQSNYGYTF. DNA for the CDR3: TGTGCCAGCAGCTCTGCTGGACAGTCTAACTATGGCTACACCTTC.

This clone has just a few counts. As DNA, the CDR3 is TGTGCCAGCAGTGAACAACCAGGTGTACATGAGCAGTTCTTC. This sequence encodes CASSEQPGVHEQFF. The chain has TRBV6-1 and TRBJ2-1, with D unclear. V was trimmed by 2 bases and J by 8 bases, leaving 13 bases between them. The CDR3 contains 14 residues. Germline-derived CDR1 and CDR2 are MNHNS and SASEGT.

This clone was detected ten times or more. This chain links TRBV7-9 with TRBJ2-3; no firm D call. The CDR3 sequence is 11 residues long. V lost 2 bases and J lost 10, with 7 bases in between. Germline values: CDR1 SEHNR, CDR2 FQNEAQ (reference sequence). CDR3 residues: CASSLYWAQYF. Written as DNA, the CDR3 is TGTGCCAGCAGCTTATACTGGGCGCAGTATTTT.